The clone carrying this TCR beta chain was recorded a few times. Its antigen remains unknown. J gave up 3 bases and V 0 bases, and 5 bases lay outside the gene matches. CDR3 size: 16 residues. Germline lookup yields CDR1 ENHRY and CDR2 SYGVKD. Through a sample-barcoded 5' primer and a J-beta primer mix, a second PCR was run for about 6 to 12 cycles. TCRdb re-called the 5' RACE reads with MiXCR, one entry per CDR3 protein. Here the sample spans hundreds of thousands of distinct CDR3 sequences, under 45% being singletons. These data belong to a study of blood T cells in healthy people across ages. The people who gave samples were healthy Caucasians from Russia, aged roughly 6 to 100. Points from the study as a whole: A roughly linear fall in TCR beta diversity per million T cells was seen with increasing age. It was held that the diversity estimates obtained from one million T cells were underestimates. PBMCs went unsorted, and a conclusive naive versus antigen-experienced comparison was therefore prevented.

Sample: blood. This chain joins TRBV10-3 and TRBJ2-5, with TRBD1 matching over 9 bases. This receptor was obtained from a man aged 55 to 69 in good health. The CDR3 spells CAISESATGGEETQYF. CDR3 nucleotide sequence: TGTGCCATCAGTGAGTCGGCGACAGGGGGGGAAGAGACCCAGTACTTC.